Detailed here is one T cell receptor beta chain. Its antigen remains unknown. CDR1 is MNHEY and CDR2 is SMNVEV in the germline V gene (reference sequence). After removal of 6 bases from V and 13 bases from J, the junction contained 6 bases not matched to a gene. The CDR3 length is 11 residues. The PCR ran on 60 Vbeta and 13 Jbeta primers. TCRdb's copy holds only in-frame clones and misses some; the assay was immunoSEQ multiplex PCR. The sample gives over 65,000 clones, 75% to 85% of which show up once; under 15% is in the top ten. These data belong to a study of cytomegalovirus exposure and HLA in healthy donors. Regarding the study as a whole: An analysis that was carried out later associated approximately 15,000 TCR beta sequences with HLA alleles at 0.05 false discovery rate. Common viral pathogens seemed to be connected with several of the most significant clusters, according to a later analysis. Donor immune exposure was known only as CMV serostatus.

The TCR sequence derives from a woman aged 40 to 50 in good health and CMV-seropositive. The chain is built from TRBV27 and TRBJ2-1; 7 nucleotides agree with TRBD2. The sequencing sample was made of PBMCs. In DNA, the CDR3 is TGTGCCAGCAGCCGCGGGGGTCGTCAGTTCTTC. It is translated as CASSRGGRQFF.